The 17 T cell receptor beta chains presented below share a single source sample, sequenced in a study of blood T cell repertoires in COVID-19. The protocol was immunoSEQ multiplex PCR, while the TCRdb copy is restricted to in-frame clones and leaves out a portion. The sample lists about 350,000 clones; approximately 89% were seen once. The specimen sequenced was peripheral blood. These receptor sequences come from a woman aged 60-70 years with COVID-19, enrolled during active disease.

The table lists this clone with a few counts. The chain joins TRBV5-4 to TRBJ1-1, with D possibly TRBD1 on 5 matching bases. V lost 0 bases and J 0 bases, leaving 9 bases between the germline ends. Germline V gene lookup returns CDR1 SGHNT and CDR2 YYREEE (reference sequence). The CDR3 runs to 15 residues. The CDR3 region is CASSLAGGMNTEAFF. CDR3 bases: TGTGCCAGCAGCTTGGCCGGGGGGATGAACACTGAAGCTTTCTTT. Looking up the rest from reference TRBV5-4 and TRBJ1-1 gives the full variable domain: ETGVTQSPTHLIKTRGQQVTLRCSSQSGHNTVSWYQQALGQGPQFIFQYYREEENGRGNFPPRFSGLQFPNYSSELNVNALELDDSALYLCASSLAGGMNTEAFFGQGTRLTVV.

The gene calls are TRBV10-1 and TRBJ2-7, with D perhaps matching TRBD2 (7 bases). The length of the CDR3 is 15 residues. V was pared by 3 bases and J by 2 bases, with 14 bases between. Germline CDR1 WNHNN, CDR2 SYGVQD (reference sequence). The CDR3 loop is CASSDTGGPPYEQYF. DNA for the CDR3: TGCGCCAGCAGTGATACCGGGGGGCCCCCCTACGAGCAGTACTTC.

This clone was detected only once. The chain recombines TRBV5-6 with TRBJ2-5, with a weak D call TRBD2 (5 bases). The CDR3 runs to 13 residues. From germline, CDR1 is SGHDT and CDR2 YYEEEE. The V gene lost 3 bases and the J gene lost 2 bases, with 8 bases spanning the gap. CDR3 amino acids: CASSWTAQETQYF. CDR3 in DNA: TGTGCCAGCAGCTGGACTGCGCAAGAGACCCAGTACTTC.

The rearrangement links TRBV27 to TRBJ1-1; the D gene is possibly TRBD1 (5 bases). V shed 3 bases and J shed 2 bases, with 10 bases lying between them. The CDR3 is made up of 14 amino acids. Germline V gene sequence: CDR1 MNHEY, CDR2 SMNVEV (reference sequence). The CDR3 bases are TGTGCCAGCAGTTTTACAGGAACCAACACTGAAGCTTTCTTT. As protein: CASSFTGTNTEAFF.

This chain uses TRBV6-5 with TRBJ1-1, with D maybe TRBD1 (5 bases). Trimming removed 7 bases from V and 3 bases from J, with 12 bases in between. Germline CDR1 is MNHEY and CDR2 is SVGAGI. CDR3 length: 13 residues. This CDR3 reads CASILTEHTEAFF. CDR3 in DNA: TGTGCCAGCATCCTGACAGAACACACTGAAGCTTTCTTT.

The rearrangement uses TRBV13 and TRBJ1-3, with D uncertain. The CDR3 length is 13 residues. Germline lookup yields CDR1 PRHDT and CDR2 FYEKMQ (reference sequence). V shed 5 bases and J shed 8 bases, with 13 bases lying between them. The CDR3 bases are TGTGCCAGCAGCCCCCCCAGTAATTACACCATATATTTT. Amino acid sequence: CASSPPSNYTIYF.

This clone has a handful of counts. The CDR3 region is CASSAKQGGFGGGYTF. The CDR3 DNA reads TGTGCCAGCAGCGCAAAACAGGGGGGTTTTGGAGGAGGCTACACCTTC. The chain has TRBV2 and TRBJ1-2; 8 positions match TRBD1. Trimming removed 6 bases from V and 8 bases from J; junction bases left unmatched: 17. CDR1 is SNHLY, CDR2 FYNNEI, per germline. The CDR3 has 16 residues.

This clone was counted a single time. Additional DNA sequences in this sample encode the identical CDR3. The CDR3 DNA is TGTGCCAGCAGACGAACAGGGGCGAACACTGAAGCTTTCTTT. It encodes CASRRTGANTEAFF. V is TRBV6-5 and J is TRBJ1-1; TRBD1 agrees at 7 bases. Germline values: CDR1 MNHEY, CDR2 SVGAGI. This CDR3 is built from 14 residues. Trimming cost V 6 bases and J 1 base; bases outside gene matches: 5.

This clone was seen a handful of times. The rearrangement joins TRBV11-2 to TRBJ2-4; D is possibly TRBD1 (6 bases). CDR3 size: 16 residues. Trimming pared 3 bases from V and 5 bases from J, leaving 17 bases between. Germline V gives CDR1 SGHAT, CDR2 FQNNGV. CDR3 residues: CASSLMTQGPENIQYF. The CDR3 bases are TGTGCCAGCAGCTTGATGACACAGGGCCCGGAAAACATTCAGTACTTC.

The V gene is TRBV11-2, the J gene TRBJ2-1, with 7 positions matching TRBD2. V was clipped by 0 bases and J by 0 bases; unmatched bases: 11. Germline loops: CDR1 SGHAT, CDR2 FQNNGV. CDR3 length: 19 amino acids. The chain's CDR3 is CASSLDEAGRYISYNEQFF. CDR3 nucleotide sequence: TGTGCCAGCAGCTTAGATGAAGCGGGGAGATACATCTCCTACAATGAGCAGTTCTTC. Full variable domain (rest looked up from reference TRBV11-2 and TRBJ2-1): EAGVAQSPRYKIIEKRQSVAFWCNPISGHATLYWYQQILGQGPKLLIQFQNNGVVDDSQLPKDRFSAERLKGVDSTLKIQPAKLEDSAVYLCASSLDEAGRYISYNEQFFGPGTRLTVL.

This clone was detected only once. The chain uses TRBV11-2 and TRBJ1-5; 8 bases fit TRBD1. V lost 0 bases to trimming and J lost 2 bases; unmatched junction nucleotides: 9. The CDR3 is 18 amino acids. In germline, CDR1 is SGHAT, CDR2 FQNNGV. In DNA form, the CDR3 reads TGTGCCAGCAGCTTAGATAGGGCAGGGGGCTGGGGCAATCAGCCCCAGCATTTT. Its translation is CASSLDRAGGWGNQPQHF.

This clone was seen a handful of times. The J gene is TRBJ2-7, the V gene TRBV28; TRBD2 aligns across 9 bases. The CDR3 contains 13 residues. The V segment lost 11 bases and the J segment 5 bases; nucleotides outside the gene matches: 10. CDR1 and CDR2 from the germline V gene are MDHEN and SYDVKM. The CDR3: CAAGGTWAHEQYF. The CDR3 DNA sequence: TGTGCCGCGGGAGGGACCTGGGCCCACGAGCAGTACTTC.

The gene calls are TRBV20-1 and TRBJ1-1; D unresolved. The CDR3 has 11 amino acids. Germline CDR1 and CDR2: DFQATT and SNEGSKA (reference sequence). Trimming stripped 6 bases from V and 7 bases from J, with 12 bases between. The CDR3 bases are TGCAGTGCCAGCCGTCCGGGTGAAGCTTTCTTT. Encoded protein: CSASRPGEAFF.

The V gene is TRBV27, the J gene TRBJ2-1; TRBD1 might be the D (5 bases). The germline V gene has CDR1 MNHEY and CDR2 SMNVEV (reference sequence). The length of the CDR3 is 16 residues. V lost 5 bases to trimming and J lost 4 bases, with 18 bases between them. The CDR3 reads CASSPLGQNQYNEQFF. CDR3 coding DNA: TGTGCCAGCAGTCCCCTCGGACAAAACCAATACAATGAGCAGTTCTTC.

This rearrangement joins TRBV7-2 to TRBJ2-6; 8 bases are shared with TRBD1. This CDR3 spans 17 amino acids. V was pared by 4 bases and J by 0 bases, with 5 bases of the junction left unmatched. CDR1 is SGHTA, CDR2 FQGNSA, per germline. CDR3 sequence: CASSSSGGGSGANVLTF. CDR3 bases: TGTGCCAGCAGCTCCTCAGGGGGCGGCTCTGGGGCCAACGTCCTGACTTTC.

The CDR3 DNA sequence: TGCGCCAGCAGCTTGGGCTGGGAGGGAGAGACCCAGTACTTC. The encoded protein is CASSLGWEGETQYF. This chain links TRBV5-1 with TRBJ2-5, with TRBD2 identical over 7 bases. Trimming took 0 bases from V and 4 from J; bases not matched to a gene: 3. Germline loops: CDR1 SGHRS, CDR2 YFSETQ. This CDR3 has 14 amino acids. Combining the CDR3 with reference TRBV5-1 and TRBJ2-5 gives the whole variable domain KAGVTQTPRYLIKTRGQQVTLSCSPISGHRSVSWYQQTPGQGLQFLFEYFSETQRNKGNFPGRFSGRQFSNSRSEMNVSTLELGDSALYLCASSLGWEGETQYFGPGTRLLVL.

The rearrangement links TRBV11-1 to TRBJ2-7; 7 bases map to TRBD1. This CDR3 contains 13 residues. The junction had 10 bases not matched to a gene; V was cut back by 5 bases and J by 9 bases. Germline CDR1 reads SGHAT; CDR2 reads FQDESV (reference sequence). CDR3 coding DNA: TGTGCCAGCAGCCCAGGGACAGCGAGGGTGCAGTACTTC. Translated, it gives CASSPGTARVQYF.